The 27 T cell receptor beta chains presented below share a single source sample, sequenced in a study of CD8+CD57+ T cells in acquired aplastic anemia. The patients chosen for sequencing had shown expansion of CD8+CD57+ cells (detected by flow cytometry). Genomic DNA acted as the template from which TCR beta VDJ combination and CDR3 sequence profiling were carried out. TCRdb processed the reads anew with MiXCR; each CDR3 protein has one entry. Of approximately 470,000 distinct CDR3 sequences in the sample, roughly 34% were seen once. Sequences were obtained from sorted CD4+, CD8+, or CD8+CD57+ T cells (not recorded which) from PBMCs. The source of these receptors is a human donor with aplastic anemia.

This clonotype was counted ten times or more. This sequence joins TRBV7-8 and TRBJ1-1; 10 bases align to TRBD1. Germline V CDR1 and CDR2: SGHVS, FQNEAQ. CDR3 length: 15 amino acids. Losses at the gene ends were 5 bases for V and 3 bases for J; bases not matched to a gene: 6. The chain's CDR3 is CASSADRGRDTEAFF. For the CDR3, the DNA is TGTGCCAGCAGCGCGGACAGGGGGAGGGACACTGAAGCTTTCTTT.

A note on this clonotype: An end of the junction differs from the germline gene, which may be a read error. The rearrangement uses TRBV10-1 and TRBJ2-1; TRBD1 aligns across 9 bases. This CDR3 is 15 amino acids long. Per the germline V gene, CDR1 is WNHNN and CDR2 is SYGVQD (reference sequence). This CDR3 reads CASSSDRGGYNEQFF. The CDR3, as DNA: TGTGCCAGCAGTTCGGACAGGGGAGGGTACAATGAGCAGTTCTTC.

This clonotype appeared once. At one end, the junction sequence differs from germline, possibly due to a read error. The chain carries TRBV5-1 and TRBJ1-5; possible D gene TRBD1, 5 bases. The CDR3 covers 14 residues. Germline loops: CDR1 SGHRS, CDR2 YFSETQ. This CDR3 reads CAGSLGEGDLPQHF. DNA of the CDR3: TGCGCCGGCAGCTTGGGGGAGGGCGATCTGCCCCAGCATTTT.

In its sample, this clonotype was seen many times. The V and J genes are TRBV20-1 and TRBJ1-5; no definite D call. The V end was cut by 4 bases, the J end by 0 bases, with 16 bases between. This CDR3 contains 16 residues. Germline CDR1 is DFQATT and CDR2 is SNEGSKA (reference sequence). The DNA for the CDR3 is TGCAGTGCTAAGGCGGAGATCTCTTATAGCAATCAGCCCCAGCATTTT. Amino acids: CSAKAEISYSNQPQHF.

The chain is built from TRBV7-2 and TRBJ1-2, with unresolved D. The CDR3 extends over 13 amino acids. V lost 6 bases to trimming and J lost 8 bases, with 16 bases between them. CDR1 and CDR2 from the germline V gene are SGHTA and FQGNSA. CDR3 region: CASSPIVGYGYTF. The CDR3 bases are TGTGCCAGCAGTCCAATAGTGGGGTACGGCTACACCTTC.

This clonotype occurred a few times. V and J are TRBV7-2 and TRBJ2-2; perhaps TRBD2 as D (5 bases). Germline loops: CDR1 SGHTA, CDR2 FQGNSA. Deletions cut 3 bases from V and 7 bases from J, with 12 bases between. The CDR3 consists of 14 residues. The CDR3, as DNA: TGTGCCAGCAGCTTCCTGAGGGAAGTCGGGGAGCTGTTTTTT. Translation: CASSFLREVGELFF.

The rearrangement links TRBV6-6 to TRBJ2-7, with TRBD2 as a possible D gene (6 bases). Germline V gene data show CDR1 as MNHNY and CDR2 as SVGAGI (reference sequence). V lost 6 bases, J lost 6 bases, and 12 bases lay in between. The CDR3 contains 12 residues. In DNA form, the CDR3 reads TGTGCCAGCAGCCAGACTAGATTCGAGCAGTACTTC. Translated: CASSQTRFEQYF.

This clonotype has a count of ten or more. This chain joins TRBV19 and TRBJ2-2; TRBD2 matches 9 bases. This CDR3 comprises 14 residues. CDR1 and CDR2 from the germline V gene are LNHDA and SQIVND (reference sequence). Trimming removed 5 bases from V and 7 bases from J; junction bases left unmatched: 5. CDR3 sequence reads: CASSPTSGGGELFF. DNA of the CDR3: TGTGCCAGTAGTCCGACTAGCGGAGGCGGGGAGCTGTTTTTT.

The chain uses TRBV5-5 and TRBJ2-7, with TRBD2 matching over 8 bases. Germline trimming cut 6 bases from V and 9 bases from J; bases unmatched to any gene: 14. This CDR3 region has 14 residues. The germline CDR1 and CDR2 sequences are SGHKS and YYEKEE (reference sequence). The CDR3 DNA reads TGTGCCAGCACCCGCCGGGGGGGCGGAGATGGGCAGTACTTC. Translation gives CASTRRGGGDGQYF.

This clonotype was counted many times. The rearrangement joins TRBV20-1 to TRBJ2-7; the D is unclear. V lost 6 bases, J lost 0 bases, and 15 bases lay in between. The CDR3 has 14 residues. CDR1 DFQATT and CDR2 SNEGSKA come from the germline V gene (reference sequence). The CDR3 nucleotides read TGCAGTGCCGGAGCGCCCCCTAGCTCCTACGAGCAGTACTTC. This sequence encodes CSAGAPPSSYEQYF.

About this clonotype: This sequence may be a read error, since a much larger clone differs from it by one base. The chain combines TRBV2 with TRBJ1-5; the match to TRBD1 covers 7 bases. CDR3 size: 13 residues. Germline V gene sequence: CDR1 SNHLY, CDR2 FYNNEI. As DNA, the CDR3 is TGTGGCAGCAGTGCACAGGGGAATCAGCCCCAGCATTTT. Its translation is CGSSAQGNQPQHF.

The chain couples TRBV14 to TRBJ2-7; TRBD1 matches at 10 bases. This CDR3 spans 15 amino acids. V was clipped by 4 bases and J by 3 bases; unmatched bases: 6. Germline assignment: CDR1 SGHDN and CDR2 FVKESK. In DNA form, the CDR3 reads TGTGCCAGCAGCCTCCGGACAGGGGGAGGCTACGAGCAGTACTTC. Translating it yields CASSLRTGGGYEQYF.

In this sample, this clonotype turned up a few times. The chain joins TRBV5-4 to TRBJ1-1; TRBD1 is a possible D gene (5 bases). Trimming shortened V by 3 bases and J by 1 base, and 10 bases separated the two germline ends. The CDR3 spans 14 residues. Germline V lookup: CDR1 SGHNT, CDR2 YYREEE (reference sequence). The DNA for the CDR3 is TGTGCCAGCAGCTCCCAGGGAACGAACACTGAAGCTTTCTTT. Protein: CASSSQGTNTEAFF.

This clonotype appeared many times. The chain uses TRBV6-1 and TRBJ2-7, with TRBD1 as a possible D gene (5 bases). The germline gives CDR1 MNHNS, CDR2 SASEGT. The length of the CDR3 is 11 residues. Trimming took off 5 bases at V and 6 bases at J, with 8 bases between the two ends. The CDR3 reads CASSQGLEQYF. The CDR3 bases are TGTGCCAGCAGTCAGGGCCTCGAGCAGTACTTC.

The V gene is TRBV5-4, the J gene TRBJ2-1; 7 bases map to TRBD1. V shed 0 bases and J 7 bases; nucleotides not matched to a gene: 4. The germline V gene has CDR1 SGHNT and CDR2 YYREEE (reference sequence). The length of the CDR3 is 14 residues. CDR3 sequence (DNA): TGTGCCAGCAGCTTGGGACAGGGAAGGAATGAGCAGTTCTTC. Translating it yields CASSLGQGRNEQFF.

The chain joins TRBV10-3 to TRBJ2-2, with 14 bases lining up with TRBD2. The CDR3 has 16 amino acids. Per the germline V gene, CDR1 is ENHRY and CDR2 is SYGVKD. With V trimmed by 10 bases and J by 4 bases, 8 bases remained unmatched. This CDR3 reads CATGLAGGGATGELFF. The CDR3 DNA follows: TGTGCCACCGGACTAGCGGGAGGTGGGGCCACCGGGGAGCTGTTTTTT.

The chain combines TRBV10-3 with TRBJ1-2, with TRBD1 matching over 10 bases. The CDR3 spans 14 residues. Germline V gene sequence: CDR1 ENHRY, CDR2 SYGVKD. With V trimmed by 5 bases and J by 8 bases, 8 bases remained unmatched. This CDR3 reads CAISKRQGAEGYTF. Written as DNA, the CDR3 is TGTGCCATCAGTAAACGACAGGGGGCGGAAGGCTACACCTTC.

This sequence joins TRBV11-1 and TRBJ2-3; 11 nucleotides line up with TRBD1. Germline V CDR1 and CDR2: SGHAT, FQDESV (reference sequence). CDR3 length: 15 amino acids. V was clipped by 4 bases and J by 2 bases; unmatched bases: 2. In DNA form, the CDR3 reads TGTGCCAGCAGCTGGGACAGGGGGGCCACAGATACGCAGTATTTT. Its translation: CASSWDRGATDTQYF.

This clonotype was recorded many times. The genes are TRBV29-1 and TRBJ2-3; 7 nucleotides agree with TRBD1. V trimming: 0 bases; J trimming: 3 bases; junction bases outside the gene matches: 3. This CDR3 has 14 residues. CDR1 and CDR2 (germline): SQVTM, ANQGSEA. CDR3 bases: TGCAGCGTTGAAGAGGGACAGTGGACAGATACGCAGTATTTT. Translation: CSVEEGQWTDTQYF.

This clonotype was observed many times. This sequence joins TRBV7-2 and TRBJ1-2, with 8 positions matching TRBD1. The germline CDR1 and CDR2 sequences are SGHTA and FQGNSA. Germline trimming cut 6 bases from V and 4 bases from J; bases unmatched to any gene: 4. The CDR3 contains 13 residues. The CDR3 loop reads CASRKGTGYGYTF. The CDR3 DNA is TGTGCCAGCAGGAAAGGGACAGGCTATGGCTACACCTTC.

This chain connects TRBV10-3 to TRBJ1-1, with unresolved D. CDR3 size: 14 residues. V lost 0 bases, J lost 0 bases, and 5 bases lay in between. The germline V gene encodes CDR1 ENHRY and CDR2 SYGVKD. The chain's CDR3 is CAISESNVNTEAFF. The CDR3 bases are TGTGCCATCAGTGAGTCGAACGTGAACACTGAAGCTTTCTTT.

The chain is built from TRBV6-5 and TRBJ2-7; 9 positions agree with TRBD1. CDR3 length equals 15 residues. In germline, CDR1 is MNHEY, CDR2 SVGAGI. V lost 2 bases and J lost 1; bases outside the gene matches: 3. As DNA, the CDR3 is TGTGCCAGCAGTTACCGGACAGGGGATTCCTACGAGCAGTACTTC. Its translation: CASSYRTGDSYEQYF.

This chain links TRBV29-1 with TRBJ2-3, with D uncertain. Germline assignment: CDR1 SQVTM and CDR2 ANQGSEA. This CDR3 has 11 residues. The CDR3 loop reads CGAEEVDTQYF. In nucleotides, the CDR3 is TGCGGCGCTGAAGAGGTAGATACGCAGTATTTT.

In its sample, this clonotype was seen many times. The J gene is TRBJ1-2, the V gene TRBV7-8, with D unresolved. Germline CDR1 SGHVS, CDR2 FQNEAQ. This CDR3 has 14 residues. V gave up 1 base and J gave up 1 base, with 7 bases separating them. Here the CDR3 DNA reads TGTGCCAGCAGCTTAGGCGACGGTAACTATGGCTACACCTTC. Residues: CASSLGDGNYGYTF.

This clonotype came up many times. This chain uses TRBV19 with TRBJ2-5, with D tentatively TRBD1 (5 bases). V was clipped by 10 bases and J by 2 bases, with 14 bases between them. Per the germline V gene, CDR1 is LNHDA and CDR2 is SQIVND (reference sequence). This CDR3 contains 13 residues. The CDR3: CATRQRSQETQYF. Written as DNA, the CDR3 is TGTGCCACCCGACAGAGGAGTCAAGAGACCCAGTACTTC. Full variable domain (missing parts from reference TRBV19 and TRBJ2-5): DGGITQSPKYLFRKEGQNVTLSCEQNLNHDAMYWYRQDPGQGLRLIYYSQIVNDFQKGDIAEGYSVSREKKESFPLTVTSAQKNPTAFYLCATRQRSQETQYFGPGTRLLVL.

V usage is TRBV7-2 and J usage is TRBJ1-6; weak D call: TRBD1 (5 bases). The V gene's germline CDR1 is SGHTA and CDR2 FQGNSA. This CDR3 comprises 15 residues. Trimming removed 0 bases at V and 11 bases at J, with 14 bases between. The CDR3 here is CASSLAYGPGTPLHF. CDR3 sequence (DNA): TGTGCCAGCAGCTTAGCCTACGGACCAGGGACACCCCTCCACTTT.

This clonotype was picked up many times. The V gene is TRBV7-2, the J gene TRBJ2-7, with 9 bases identical to TRBD1. The CDR3 covers 16 residues. V was clipped by 5 bases and J by 2 bases; unmatched bases: 10. Germline CDR1 SGHTA, CDR2 FQGNSA. The CDR3 spells CASSLSTGTGPYEQYF. Here the CDR3 DNA reads TGTGCCAGCAGCCTTTCGACCGGGACAGGGCCCTACGAGCAGTACTTC.